This T cell receptor beta chain was sequenced in a study of blood T cell repertoires in COVID-19 (TCRdb year 2020). The study in broad terms: Collaborator samples came from the United States, Italy and Spain and covered acute and convalescent phases of COVID-19. The prospective study material was composed of cDNA or gDNA derived from T cells, B-cell-depleted T cells, or PBMCs. Subjects who had been exposed to COVID-19, were actively infected with it, or had recovered from it provided the deeply sampled blood TCRbeta repertoires that made up the dataset. A freely available public database, intended as a resource for researchers studying the immune response to SARS-CoV-2, is where the repertoires were released. Samples were obtained from the ongoing ImmuneRACE study (first 160 participants) and from 1,254 subjects provided by 6 global collaborators. The sample metadata nearly always contained a de-identified subject ID, COVID-19 status, age in years and sex. HLA class I and class II types, where available, came from metadata supplied by the sample provider rather than from assay-based typing.

Note on this clone: Its antigen is currently not known. Base qualities are not at hand, and no much larger clone is one base apart.

The cysteine opens and the phenylalanine closes a CDR3 of 14 amino acids. The DNA shown is the 42-base CDR3, in frame from base 1. V gives up 4 bases and J gives up 9 bases, and the segment between their germline ends measures 16 bases. TCRbeta CDR3 regions were amplified from genomic DNA using the immunoSEQ Assay, a bias-controlled multiplex PCR. Processing in the source paper ran as follows. The number of nucleated cells in each sample was estimated from the amplification of reference gene primers within the assay. To quantify the absolute abundance of each unique TCRbeta CDR3 rearrangement, sequence reads were collapsed and filtered. For each sample, productive Simpson clonality was calculated as the square root of Simpson's diversity index over productive rearrangements. TCRdb re-hosts the immuneACCESS table, in-frame sequences only. Its copies lack some clones; in the studies checked, an unresolved V gene accounts for under half of them, and the cause for the rest is not known. V and J calls and clone size are copied from that table; D and trimming were computed from the DNA. Recorded for this sample are hundreds of thousands of clones; roughly 89% of them occurred a single time. Together, the top ten hold around 3.5% of the sample.

Another Seattle source contributed samples from volunteer blood donors who had recovered from COVID-19. Each collaborating institution followed its own protocols to collect whole blood in K2EDTA tubes. For TCRbeta analysis, collaborators shipped samples as frozen whole blood, isolated PBMCs, or DNA extracted from either of those sample types. Overall results and qualifications from the work: The amount of clinical and demographic metadata varied by source and participant and was provided uncurated.

Rearrangement joined TRBV23-1 to TRBJ2-1, with the D gene not clear enough to name. TRBV23-1 belongs to the ORF category, with a function that is uncertain. The source is a woman between 18 and 29 years old who had recovered from COVID-19. Sequencing was performed on peripheral blood. The nucleotides are TGCGCCAGCAGTCCCCTCCCTGCGGCAATTGAGCAGTTCTTC. It specifies CASSPLPAAIEQFF.